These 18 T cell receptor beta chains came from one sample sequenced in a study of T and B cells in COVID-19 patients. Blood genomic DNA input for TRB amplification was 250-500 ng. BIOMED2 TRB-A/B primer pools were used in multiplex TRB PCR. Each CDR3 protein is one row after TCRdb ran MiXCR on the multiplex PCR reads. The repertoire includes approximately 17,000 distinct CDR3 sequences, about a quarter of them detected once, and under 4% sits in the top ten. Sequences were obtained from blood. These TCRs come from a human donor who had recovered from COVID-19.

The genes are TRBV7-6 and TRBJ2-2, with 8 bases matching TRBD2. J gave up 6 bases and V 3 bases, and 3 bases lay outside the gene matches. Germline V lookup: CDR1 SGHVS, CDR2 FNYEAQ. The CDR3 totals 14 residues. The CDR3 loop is CASSFSAGAGELFF. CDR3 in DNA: TGTGCCAGCAGCTTTTCAGCGGGAGCCGGGGAGCTGTTTTTT.

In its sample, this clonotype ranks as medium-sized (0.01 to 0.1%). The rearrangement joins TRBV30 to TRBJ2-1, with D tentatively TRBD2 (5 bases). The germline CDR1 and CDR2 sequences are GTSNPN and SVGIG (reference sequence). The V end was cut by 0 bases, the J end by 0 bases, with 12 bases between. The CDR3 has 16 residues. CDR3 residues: CAWSVRGLSSYNEQFF. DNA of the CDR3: TGTGCCTGGAGTGTACGGGGATTAAGCTCCTACAATGAGCAGTTCTTC.

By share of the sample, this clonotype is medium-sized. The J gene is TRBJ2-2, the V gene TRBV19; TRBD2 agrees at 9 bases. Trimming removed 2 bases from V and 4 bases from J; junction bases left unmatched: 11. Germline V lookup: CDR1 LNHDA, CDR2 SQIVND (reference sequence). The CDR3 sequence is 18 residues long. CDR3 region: CASSISLAGPVLTGELFF. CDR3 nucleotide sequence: TGTGCCAGTAGTATATCCCTAGCGGGACCAGTCCTCACCGGGGAGCTGTTTTTT.

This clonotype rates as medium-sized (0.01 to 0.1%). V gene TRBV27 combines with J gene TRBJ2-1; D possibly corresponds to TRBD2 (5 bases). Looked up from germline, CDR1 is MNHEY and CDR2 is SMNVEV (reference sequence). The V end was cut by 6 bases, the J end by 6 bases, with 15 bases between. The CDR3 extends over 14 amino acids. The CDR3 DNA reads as TGTGCCAGCAGCTATAGGGCGGGCATCAATGAGCAGTTCTTC. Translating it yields CASSYRAGINEQFF.

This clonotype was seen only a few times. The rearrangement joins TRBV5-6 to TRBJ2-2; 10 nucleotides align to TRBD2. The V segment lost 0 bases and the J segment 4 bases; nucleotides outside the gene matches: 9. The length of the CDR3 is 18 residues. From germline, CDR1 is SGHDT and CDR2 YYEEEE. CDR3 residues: CASSLANSGRAGTGELFF. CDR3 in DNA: TGTGCCAGCAGCTTGGCCAACAGCGGGAGGGCCGGCACCGGGGAGCTGTTTTTT.

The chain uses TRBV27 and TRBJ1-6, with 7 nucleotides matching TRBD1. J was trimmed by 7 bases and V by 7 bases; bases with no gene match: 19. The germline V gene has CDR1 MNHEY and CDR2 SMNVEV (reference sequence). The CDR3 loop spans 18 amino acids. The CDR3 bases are TGTGCCAGCAACCCGACGAGGGGGCAGGTCTGGTGGAATTCACCCCTCCACTTT. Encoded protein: CASNPTRGQVWWNSPLHF.

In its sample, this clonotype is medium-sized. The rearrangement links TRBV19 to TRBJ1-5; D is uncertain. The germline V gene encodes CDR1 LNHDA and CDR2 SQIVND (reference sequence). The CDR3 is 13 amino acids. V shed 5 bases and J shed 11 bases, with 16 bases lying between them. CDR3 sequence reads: CASSAAKGYAQHF. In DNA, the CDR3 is TGTGCCAGTAGTGCGGCCAAAGGCTATGCCCAGCATTTT.

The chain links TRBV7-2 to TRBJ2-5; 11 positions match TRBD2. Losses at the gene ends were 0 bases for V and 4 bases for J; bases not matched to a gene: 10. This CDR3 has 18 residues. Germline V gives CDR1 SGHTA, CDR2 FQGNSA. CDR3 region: CASSLARLAGGPGETQYF. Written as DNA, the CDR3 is TGTGCCAGCAGCTTAGCGAGGTTAGCGGGGGGGCCAGGAGAGACCCAGTACTTC. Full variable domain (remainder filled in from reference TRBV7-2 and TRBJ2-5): GAGVSQSPSNKVTEKGKDVELRCDPISGHTALYWYRQSLGQGLEFLIYFQGNSAPDKSGLPSDRFSAERTGGSVSTLTIQRTQQEDSAVYLCASSLARLAGGPGETQYFGPGTRLLVL.

CDR3 loop: CASSPGQGYNSPLHF. Written as DNA, the CDR3 is TGTGCCAGCAGCCCGGGACAGGGGTATAATTCACCCCTCCACTTT. The chain joins TRBV12-3 or TRBV12-4 to TRBJ1-6; 10 bases line up with TRBD1. The junction had 3 bases not matched to a gene; V was cut back by 6 bases and J by 4 bases. The CDR3 has 15 amino acids.

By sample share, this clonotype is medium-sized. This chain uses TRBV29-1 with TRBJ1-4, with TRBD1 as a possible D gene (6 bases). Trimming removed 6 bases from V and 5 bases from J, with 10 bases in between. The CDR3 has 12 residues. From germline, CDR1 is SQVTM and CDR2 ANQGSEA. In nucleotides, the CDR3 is TGCAGCGTACAGGGCGGAAATGAAAAACTGTTTTTT. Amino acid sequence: CSVQGGNEKLFF. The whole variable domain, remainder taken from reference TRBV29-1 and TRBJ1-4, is SAVISQKPSRDICQRGTSLTIQCQVDSQVTMMFWYRQQPGQSLTLIATANQGSEATYESGFVIDKFPISRPNLTFSTLTVSNMSPEDSSIYLCSVQGGNEKLFFGSGTQLSVL.

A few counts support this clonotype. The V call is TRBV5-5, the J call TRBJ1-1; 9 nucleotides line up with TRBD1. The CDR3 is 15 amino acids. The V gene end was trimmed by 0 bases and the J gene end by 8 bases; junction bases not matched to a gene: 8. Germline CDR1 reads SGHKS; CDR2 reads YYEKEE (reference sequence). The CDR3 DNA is TGTGCCAGCAGCTTGGGGGACAGGGTTGTATTGGAAGCTTTCTTT. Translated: CASSLGDRVVLEAFF.

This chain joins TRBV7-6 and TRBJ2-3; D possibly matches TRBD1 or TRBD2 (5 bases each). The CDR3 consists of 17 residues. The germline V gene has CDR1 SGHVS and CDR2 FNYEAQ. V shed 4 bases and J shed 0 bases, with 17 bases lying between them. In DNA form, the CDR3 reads TGTGCCAGCAGCTCTCAACCGGGACGGGGTAGCACAGATACGCAGTATTTT. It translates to CASSSQPGRGSTDTQYF.

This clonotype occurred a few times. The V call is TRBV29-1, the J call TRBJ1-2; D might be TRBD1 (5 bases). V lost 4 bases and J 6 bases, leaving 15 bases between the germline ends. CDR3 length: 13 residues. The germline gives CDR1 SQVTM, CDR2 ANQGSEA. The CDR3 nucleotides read TGCAGCGTTGTAACCCGAGGGGCCCATGGCTACACCTTC. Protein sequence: CSVVTRGAHGYTF.

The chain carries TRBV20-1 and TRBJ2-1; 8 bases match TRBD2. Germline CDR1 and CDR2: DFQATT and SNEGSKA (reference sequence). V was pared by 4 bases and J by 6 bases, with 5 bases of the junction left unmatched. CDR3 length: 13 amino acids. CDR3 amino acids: CSAMTSVGNEQFF. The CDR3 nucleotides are TGCAGTGCTATGACTAGCGTGGGCAATGAGCAGTTCTTC.

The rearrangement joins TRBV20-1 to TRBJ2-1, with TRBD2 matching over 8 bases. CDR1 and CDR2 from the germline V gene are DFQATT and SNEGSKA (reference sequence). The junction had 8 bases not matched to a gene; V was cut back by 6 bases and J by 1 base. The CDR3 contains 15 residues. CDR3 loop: CSADIAGRSYNEQFF. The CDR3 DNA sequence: TGCAGTGCCGACATAGCGGGAAGGTCCTACAATGAGCAGTTCTTC.

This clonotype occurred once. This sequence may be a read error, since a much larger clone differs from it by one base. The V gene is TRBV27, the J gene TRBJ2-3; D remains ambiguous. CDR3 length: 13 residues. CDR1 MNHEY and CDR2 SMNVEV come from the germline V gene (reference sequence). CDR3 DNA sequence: TGTGCCAGCAGTTTAACGGGTGAAGATACGCTGTATTTT. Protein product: CASSLTGEDTLYF.

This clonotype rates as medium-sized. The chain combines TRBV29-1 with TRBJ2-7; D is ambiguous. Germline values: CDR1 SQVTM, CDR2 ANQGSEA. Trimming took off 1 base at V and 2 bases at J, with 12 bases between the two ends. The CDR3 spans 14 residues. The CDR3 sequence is CSVEGGSEAYEQYF. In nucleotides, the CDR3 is TGCAGCGTTGAAGGGGGAAGCGAGGCCTACGAGCAGTACTTC.

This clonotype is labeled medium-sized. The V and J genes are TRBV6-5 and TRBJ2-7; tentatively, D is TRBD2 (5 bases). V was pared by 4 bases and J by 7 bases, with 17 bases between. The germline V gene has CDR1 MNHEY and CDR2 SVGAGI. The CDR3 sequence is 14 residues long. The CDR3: CASSSHRLTGEQYF. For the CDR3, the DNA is TGTGCCAGCAGTTCCCACCGCCTAACGGGGGAGCAGTACTTC.